This T cell receptor (beta chain) was profiled in a study of T cell changes during pregnancy in multiple sclerosis. Only in-frame clones appear in the TCRdb table, and some are missing; sequencing was by immunoSEQ multiplex PCR. Here the sample spans about 70,000 clones, roughly 94% being singletons. This TCR derives from a female donor with multiple sclerosis, enrolled in a pregnancy study. The material was peripheral blood, obtained in the third trimester of pregnancy.

This chain's CDR3 is CASSYNLAGVADTQYF. CDR3 bases: TGTGCCAGCAGTTACAATCTAGCGGGGGTGGCAGATACGCAGTATTTT. The rearrangement links TRBV6-5 to TRBJ2-3; 10 bases are shared with TRBD2. CDR1 MNHEY and CDR2 SVGAGI come from the germline V gene. The ends lost 2 bases at V and 4 bases at J; junction bases unmatched: 6. This CDR3 comprises 16 residues.